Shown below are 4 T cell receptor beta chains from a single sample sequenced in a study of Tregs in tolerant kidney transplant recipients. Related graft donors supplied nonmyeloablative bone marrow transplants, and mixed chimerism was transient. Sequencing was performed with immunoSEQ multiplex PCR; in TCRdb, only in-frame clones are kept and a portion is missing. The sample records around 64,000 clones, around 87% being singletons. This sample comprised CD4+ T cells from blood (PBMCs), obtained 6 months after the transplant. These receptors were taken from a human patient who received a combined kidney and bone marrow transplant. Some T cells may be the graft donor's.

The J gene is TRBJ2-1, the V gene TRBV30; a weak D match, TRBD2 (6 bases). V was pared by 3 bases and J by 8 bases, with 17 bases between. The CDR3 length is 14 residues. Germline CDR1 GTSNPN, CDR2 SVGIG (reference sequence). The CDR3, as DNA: TGTGCCTGGAGAACCGGCGGGACGTACGATGAGCAGTTCTTC. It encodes CAWRTGGTYDEQFF.

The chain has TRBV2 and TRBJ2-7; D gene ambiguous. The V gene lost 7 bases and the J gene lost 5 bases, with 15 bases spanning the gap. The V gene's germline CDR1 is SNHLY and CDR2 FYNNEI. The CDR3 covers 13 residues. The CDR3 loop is CASNIGYPNEQYF. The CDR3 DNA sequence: TGTGCCAGCAACATCGGGTACCCCAACGAGCAGTACTTC.

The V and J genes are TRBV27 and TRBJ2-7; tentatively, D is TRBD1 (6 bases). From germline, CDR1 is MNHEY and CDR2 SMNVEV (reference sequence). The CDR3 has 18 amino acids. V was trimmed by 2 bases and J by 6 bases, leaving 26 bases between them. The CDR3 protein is CASSLSRGLRGWTSEQYF. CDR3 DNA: TGTGCCAGCAGTTTAAGCCGGGGCCTCAGGGGTTGGACCTCCGAGCAGTACTTC.

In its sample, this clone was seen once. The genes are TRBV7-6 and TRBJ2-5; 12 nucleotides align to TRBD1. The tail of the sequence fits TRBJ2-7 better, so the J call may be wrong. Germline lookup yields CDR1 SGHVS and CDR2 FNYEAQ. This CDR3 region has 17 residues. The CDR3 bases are TGTGCCAGCAGCTTATACTCCCCGGGACAGGGGGCTTACGAGCAGTACTTC. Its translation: CASSLYSPGQGAYEQYF.